This T cell receptor (beta chain) was documented in a study of blood T cell repertoires in COVID-19. Sequencing was performed with immunoSEQ multiplex PCR; in TCRdb, only in-frame clones are kept and a portion is missing. The table lists 100,000 or so clones, 70% to 90% of them singletons. Germline V gives CDR1 MNHEY, CDR2 SMNVEV (reference sequence). The CDR3 covers 16 residues. The V gene end was trimmed by 8 bases and the J gene end by 0 bases; junction bases not matched to a gene: 9. Sample: PBMCs or T cells enriched from blood (not recorded which). The source is a woman in her fifties or sixties who had recovered from COVID-19. This chain joins TRBV27 and TRBJ2-3; 9 bases fit TRBD1. In DNA, the CDR3 is TGTGCCAGCCGTCGGGGGACAGGGTATAGCACAGATACGCAGTATTTT. As protein: CASRRGTGYSTDTQYF.